This TCR beta chain emerged from a study of blood T cell repertoires in COVID-19. This CDR3 has 13 residues. Germline V gene data show CDR1 as GTSNPN and CDR2 as SVGIG (reference sequence). The germline V and J ends were trimmed by 7 bases and 7 bases, with 16 bases remaining between them. Data came from immunoSEQ multiplex PCR; TCRdb stores just in-frame clones and leaves some out. The data show 250,000 to 350,000 clones, around 90% seen once. In terms of age and location, participants ranged from roughly 18 to 90 years and lived in about two dozen US areas. Cohort allocation depended upon clinical history that participants reported. Before being deemed recovered, Cohort 3 donors had two negative PCRs, clearance, or symptom resolution.

V usage is TRBV30 and J usage is TRBJ1-4; D not certain. Sequenced input: PBMCs or T cells enriched from blood (not recorded which). This TCR was recovered from a woman aged 25 to 39 who had recovered from COVID-19. CDR3 region: CASYNLVSEKLFF. The CDR3 DNA is TGTGCCTCGTACAACCTCGTAAGTGAAAAACTGTTTTTT. The entire variable domain, with the rest obtained from reference TRBV30 and TRBJ1-4, is as follows: SQTIHQWPATLVQPVGSPLSLECTVEGTSNPNLYWYRQAAGRGLQLLFYSVGIGQISSEVPQNLSASRPQDRQFILSSKKLLLSDSGFYLCASYNLVSEKLFFGSGTQLSVL.